Following are 20 T cell receptor beta chains from one sample sequenced in a study of blood T cell repertoires in COVID-19. Sequencing was performed with immunoSEQ multiplex PCR; in TCRdb, only in-frame clones are kept and a portion is missing. The sample holds 200,000 to 250,000 clones, roughly 84% seen once. The specimen was PBMCs or T cells enriched from blood (not recorded which). Source of these receptors: a woman in her forties who had recovered from COVID-19.

The rearrangement links TRBV4-3 to TRBJ2-2; D may be TRBD2 (5 bases). V was trimmed by 4 bases and J by 7 bases, leaving 13 bases between them. The CDR3 covers 14 residues. The germline V gene encodes CDR1 LGHNA and CDR2 YSLEER. DNA of the CDR3: TGCGCCAGCAGCCGAGACGGGATAGACGGGGAGCTGTTTTTT. This codes for CASSRDGIDGELFF.

V is TRBV7-2 and J is TRBJ2-6, with 7 bases matching TRBD1. The V and J ends lost 5 bases and 3 bases, in that order; junction bases with no gene match: 4. The CDR3 covers 15 residues. Germline V gene sequence: CDR1 SGHTA, CDR2 FQGNSA. The CDR3 DNA reads TGTGCCAGCAGCCCAAGGGGGCGTGGGGCCAACGTCCTGACTTTC. Protein sequence: CASSPRGRGANVLTF.

J is TRBJ1-2 and V is TRBV7-9; D may be TRBD1 (6 bases). CDR1 SEHNR and CDR2 FQNEAQ come from the germline V gene (reference sequence). V gave up 5 bases and J gave up 8 bases, with 15 bases separating them. This CDR3 has 13 residues. CDR3 nucleotide sequence: TGTGCCAGCAGCCAGGGGAGGGAAGGCGGCTACACCTTC. Translating it yields CASSQGREGGYTF.

In this sample, this clone turned up once. The genes are TRBV19 and TRBJ1-2, with D hard to call. Trimming cost V 2 bases and J 6 bases, with 10 bases left between them. This CDR3 spans 13 amino acids. Per germline, CDR1 LNHDA and CDR2 SQIVND (reference sequence). CDR3 bases: TGTGCCAGTAGTATAAGAGACAAAGATGGCTACACCTTC. It yields the protein CASSIRDKDGYTF.

The rearrangement links TRBV7-2 to TRBJ2-3, with TRBD2 matching 16 bases. The V and J ends lost 6 bases and 4 bases, in that order; junction bases with no gene match: 4. The CDR3 sequence is 16 residues long. Germline V CDR1 and CDR2: SGHTA, FQGNSA. CDR3 coding DNA: TGTGCCAGCAGTTCCGGGACTAGCGGGAGGGCAGATACGCAGTATTTT. It specifies CASSSGTSGRADTQYF.

The chain combines TRBV7-2 with TRBJ2-1; the D gene is possibly TRBD2 (5 bases). Trimming left V 1 base short and J 3 bases short, with 13 bases between. The CDR3 consists of 16 residues. CDR1 SGHTA and CDR2 FQGNSA come from the germline V gene. The DNA for the CDR3 is TGTGCCAGCAGCTTAGAGGCCGGGGTGGGCTACAATGAGCAGTTCTTC. It codes for CASSLEAGVGYNEQFF.

CDR3 residues: CASSPRQLNTEAFF. As DNA, the CDR3 is TGTGCCAGTAGTCCTCGACAGTTGAACACTGAAGCTTTCTTT. V and J are TRBV19 and TRBJ1-1; a possible D gene is TRBD1 (5 bases). Germline V lookup: CDR1 LNHDA, CDR2 SQIVND (reference sequence). V gave up 5 bases and J gave up 0 bases, with 10 bases separating them. This CDR3 is 14 amino acids long.

The V and J genes are TRBV28 and TRBJ2-7, with 7 bases matching TRBD1. From germline, CDR1 is MDHEN and CDR2 SYDVKM. V lost 1 base to trimming and J lost 3 bases; unmatched junction nucleotides: 15. The CDR3 sequence is 18 residues long. The CDR3 loop reads CASSLSGQGVFRYYEQYF. As DNA, the CDR3 is TGTGCCAGCAGTTTATCTGGGCAGGGGGTCTTCCGGTACTACGAGCAGTACTTC.

The genes are TRBV14 and TRBJ2-3; TRBD1 matches 7 bases. Germline V gene data show CDR1 as SGHDN and CDR2 as FVKESK. The CDR3 spans 16 residues. With 1 base clipped from V and 1 base from J, the junction kept 5 bases outside the gene matches. The CDR3 is CASSQGFGTGTDTQYF. The CDR3 bases are TGTGCCAGCAGCCAAGGATTTGGGACAGGCACAGATACGCAGTATTTT.

V is TRBV11-2 and J is TRBJ1-6; D is perhaps TRBD1 (5 bases). There are 16 residues in the CDR3. Trimming removed 0 bases from V and 2 bases from J, with 8 bases in between. Germline assignment: CDR1 SGHAT and CDR2 FQNNGV. CDR3 protein: CASSLEQAAYNSPLHF. As DNA, the CDR3 is TGTGCCAGCAGCTTAGAACAGGCTGCCTATAATTCACCCCTCCACTTT.

This chain joins TRBV27 and TRBJ1-5, with unresolved D. The CDR3 has 13 residues. The V end was cut by 6 bases, the J end by 4 bases, with 10 bases between. Germline loops: CDR1 MNHEY, CDR2 SMNVEV (reference sequence). The DNA of the CDR3 is TGTGCCAGCAGCGGGTTTAAAAATCAGCCCCAGCATTTT. Its protein product is CASSGFKNQPQHF.

This clone was observed a few times. The V and J genes are TRBV2 and TRBJ1-4; TRBD1 matches at 8 bases. Germline assignment: CDR1 SNHLY and CDR2 FYNNEI. This CDR3 has 14 amino acids. With 6 bases clipped from V and 8 bases from J, the junction kept 8 bases outside the gene matches. CDR3 region: CASSLTGEVEKLFF. The CDR3 nucleotides are TGTGCCAGCAGCCTGACAGGGGAGGTCGAAAAACTGTTTTTT.

This clone came up once. The gene calls are TRBV9 and TRBJ2-1, with a weak D call TRBD2 (6 bases). CDR1 is SGDLS, CDR2 YYNGEE, per germline. V lost 0 bases and J lost 10, with 17 bases in between. This CDR3 contains 15 residues. CDR3 residues: CASSVAPRQGGEQFF. CDR3 DNA: TGTGCCAGCAGCGTAGCTCCCCGTCAAGGAGGGGAGCAGTTCTTC.

This clone was seen ten or more times. J is TRBJ2-7 and V is TRBV24-1; D not resolved. V was pared by 1 base and J by 1 base, with 10 bases between. The germline V gene has CDR1 KGHDR and CDR2 SFDVKD. The length of the CDR3 is 15 residues. The CDR3 DNA reads as TGTGCCACCAGTGATTTCGGTGAACCGTCCTACGAGCAGTACGTC. Translating gives CATSDFGEPSYEQYV.

This sequence joins TRBV6-1 and TRBJ2-1, with 11 bases aligning to TRBD2. CDR1 MNHNS and CDR2 SASEGT come from the germline V gene. Trimming took 4 bases from V and 4 from J; bases not matched to a gene: 12. There are 18 residues in the CDR3. The CDR3 spells CASSVTSGEGPLYNEQFF. The CDR3 bases are TGTGCCAGCAGTGTGACTAGCGGGGAGGGGCCCCTATACAATGAGCAGTTCTTC.

The V and J genes are TRBV28 and TRBJ2-2; D is uncertain. Germline CDR1 is MDHEN and CDR2 is SYDVKM. The CDR3 is made up of 12 amino acids. Trimming pared 4 bases from V and 6 bases from J, leaving 6 bases between. CDR3: CASSSVPGELFF. The CDR3 coding sequence is TGTGCCAGCAGTTCCGTCCCCGGGGAGCTGTTTTTT.

The J gene is TRBJ1-4, the V gene TRBV6-5, with D unclear. The CDR3 is 11 amino acids. The germline V and J ends were trimmed by 4 bases and 7 bases, with 4 bases remaining between them. CDR1 is MNHEY, CDR2 SVGAGI, per germline. DNA of the CDR3: TGTGCCAGCAGTTCGGGTGAAAAACTGTTTTTT. Protein sequence: CASSSGEKLFF.

This sequence joins TRBV4-1 and TRBJ2-2; TRBD2 matches 10 bases. The CDR3 runs to 16 residues. With V trimmed by 6 bases and J by 4 bases, 8 bases remained unmatched. Germline CDR1 MGHRA, CDR2 YSYEKL. CDR3 sequence reads: CASSKTGTSVTGELFF. CDR3 DNA sequence: TGCGCCAGCAGTAAGACCGGGACTAGCGTCACCGGGGAGCTGTTTTTT.

This chain connects TRBV11-2 to TRBJ2-1; 9 bases map to TRBD1. Germline values: CDR1 SGHAT, CDR2 FQNNGV. The CDR3 is made up of 15 amino acids. The V and J ends lost 2 bases and 5 bases, in that order; junction bases with no gene match: 4. The CDR3 DNA is TGTGCCAGCAGCTTAAGACAGGGGGTAGACAATGAGCAGTTCTTC. Protein product: CASSLRQGVDNEQFF.

The chain couples TRBV5-1 to TRBJ2-3; 7 bases align to TRBD1. The length of the CDR3 is 17 residues. CDR1 SGHRS and CDR2 YFSETQ come from the germline V gene. J was trimmed by 3 bases and V by 1 base; bases with no gene match: 11. The CDR3 DNA reads TGCGCCAGCAGCTTGTTCGGTGATCAGGGGGTAACAGATACGCAGTATTTT. Its protein is CASSLFGDQGVTDTQYF.